There are a few counts of the clone carrying this TCR beta chain. There were TCR beta CDR3 regions amplified from RNA transcripts. The primer set for the first-round RT-PCR of the TCR CDR3 was HTBI. A single record per CDR3 protein comes from TCRdb applying MiXCR to the multiplex PCR reads. There are around 400,000 distinct CDR3 sequences in the sample; roughly 25% occur only once, and around four fifths lies in the top ten. The data stem from a study of T cells in Graves' hyperthyroidism and ophthalmopathy. This CDR3 is built from 18 residues. Germline V lookup: CDR1 MNHEY, CDR2 SVGAGI. V lost 0 bases and J lost 5, with 20 bases in between. Uncontrolled infection, other autoimmune disease, pregnancy or lactation disqualified patients from enrolment.

The sequence came from a man aged 45-65 years with Graves' hyperthyroidism. Material: blood. The rearrangement joins TRBV6-5 to TRBJ2-1; D perhaps matches TRBD1 (6 bases). The CDR3 loop reads CASSYSRNRVSIDNEQFF. CDR3 DNA: TGTGCCAGCAGTTACTCGCGTAACAGGGTGTCTATAGACAATGAGCAGTTCTTC.